The sequence of this T cell receptor (beta chain) was determined in a study of OX40 agonist ivuxolimab in advanced cancers. Turning to the study itself: Patients were treated with ivuxolimab, an agonistic anti-OX40 (CD134) antibody. Study observations and caveats: Among the lowest peripheral clonal expansion occurred in 0.1-3.0 mg/kg partial responders. Some patients who did not respond also had low normalized T-cell clonal expansion.

Some clones are missing from TCRdb's copy, which holds only in-frame ones; the method was immunoSEQ multiplex PCR. The table records about 92,000 clones, approximately 84% of them present only once. Looked up from germline, CDR1 is SGHRS and CDR2 is YFSETQ. The ends were cut back, 3 bases at V and 4 bases at J, with 13 bases in the middle. The CDR3 sequence is 14 residues long. About this clone: Antigen specificity is unknown.

Patients were ruled out by autoimmune disease history or systemic immunosuppression. V and J are TRBV5-1 and TRBJ1-2; TRBD1 might be the D (6 bases). This receptor was taken from an adult with an advanced solid tumor such as melanoma, head and neck, liver or kidney cancer. Sample: CD4+ or CD8+ T cells sorted from blood, taken in a trial of the OX40 agonist ivuxolimab. The DNA of the CDR3 is TGCGCCAGCAGCTCACAGGGTGAGGGCTATGGCTACACCTTC. This sequence encodes CASSSQGEGYGYTF. The variable domain in full, completed from reference TRBV5-1 and TRBJ1-2, reads KAGVTQTPRYLIKTRGQQVTLSCSPISGHRSVSWYQQTPGQGLQFLFEYFSETQRNKGNFPGRFSGRQFSNSRSEMNVSTLELGDSALYLCASSSQGEGYGYTFGSGTRLTVV.